Described below is a single TCR beta chain sequence and its context. This receptor's antigen is unknown. Per-nucleotide qualities are absent, and no much larger clonotype sits a single base away. This record belongs to a study of response to subunit inactivated influenza vaccine (dated by TCRdb to the late 2010s). Background on the whole study: Deep quantitative profiling of the T cell receptor repertoire was used in the study to follow responses to a trivalent subunit inactivated influenza vaccine. What the authors observed across the whole study: It was suggested by the authors that each seasonal influenza vaccination may recruit only a limited number of new T cells.

The CDR3 runs 12 amino acids, cysteine and phenylalanine included. CDR3 DNA is the only sequence kept; it has 36 bases, read in frame from the first base. The V end loses 2 bases and the J end loses 14 bases, and a stretch of 10 bases separates them. Library preparation used RT-PCR. For sequencing, an Illumina HiSeq 2500 was employed. TCRdb reran the public reads through fastp at Q25 and MiXCR, keeping productive beta chains. Rows are combined by CDR3 protein, so each entry shows the most common genes and DNA. Within this sample are roughly 500,000 distinct CDR3 sequences, with approximately 24% of them counted one time only. Approximately 3% of the sample is held by the ten biggest clonotypes. This sample also belongs to another study, concerning T cells expressing NK-cell markers. The other study reports the following: TCR beta cDNA libraries were made by 5'RACE template switching that added a universal primer site and unique molecular identifiers. In sorted CD3+CD56+NKG2C+, CD3+CD56+NKG2C- and CD3+CD56-NKG2C+ T-cell subsets from eight or nine donors, TCR beta-chain repertoires were profiled. Seven of the eight sequenced donors were HCMV-seropositive and one was HCMV-seronegative. In several experiments an anti-gammadeltaTCR antibody was added to restrict sorting to alphabetaTCR-expressing T cells. In five to seven donors, the dominant CD3+CD56+NKG2C+ clonotypes were among the top 10 CD8+ clonotypes and accounted for 1.0-7.0% of CD8+ T cells. Those dominant clonotypes were again the most abundant among CD3+CD56-NKG2C+ cells in four donors, at about 25-60.1%. Whether the expanded NKG2C-expressing T cell clones were specific for HCMV antigens remained unclear. The eight sequenced donors were randomly selected healthy volunteers, three men and five women. To determine HCMV serostatus, a commercial ELISA kit was used to detect HCMV-specific IgG in serum. Peripheral blood mononuclear cells were isolated from blood by Ficoll density gradient centrifugation. CD4+ and CD8+ T cells were isolated from PBMC by magnetic immunoseparation with Miltenyi isolation kits. cDNA synthesis was primed from the TCR beta constant segment, followed by two successive PCR amplification steps. The libraries were sequenced on Illumina HiSeq 2000/2500, MiSeq or NextSeq, producing 2 x 150 bp reads. MIGEC handled demultiplexing of the reads and grouping by UMI, while MiTCR was used to assemble and quantify clonotypes. To exclude erroneous sequences, only TCR cDNA sequences supported by at least two reads were retained. Downstream repertoire analysis used the tcR package, and clonotypes were matched across fractions by CDR3 nucleotide sequence plus V segment. VDJmatch was used to annotate antigen specificity against VDJdb, with one amino acid substitution in CDR3 allowed.

Recombination linked TRBV12-3 or TRBV12-4 to TRBJ1-6; the D region possibly corresponds to TRBD1 (5 bases align). The receptor's source is a man aged 50-59 years who received an inactivated influenza vaccine. Donor details come from another sample of the same person, matched by shared clones. The material was CD4+ T cells sorted from PBMCs, obtained 11 to 12 days after vaccination. This receptor has the CDR3 CASSLSGTSLHF. In nucleotide form, the sequence is TGTGCCAGCAGTTTAAGTGGGACCTCCCTCCACTTT.